The subject of this entry is one T cell receptor (beta chain). What it recognizes is unknown. Using a J-beta primer mix together with a sample-barcoded 5' primer, a second PCR was run for roughly 6 to 11 cycles. MiXCR was run by TCRdb on the 5' RACE reads, yielding one entry per CDR3 protein. The sample consists of about 940,000 distinct CDR3 sequences, under 50% of them appearing once. The data stem from a study of blood T cells in healthy people across ages. Study-wide findings and caveats: Older age went with lower TCR beta diversity per million T cells, in a roughly linear way.

Each donor's blood draw was roughly 10 milliliters of peripheral blood. V was cut by 9 bases and J by 3 bases, with 13 bases left in between. The CDR3 runs 13 residues. From germline, CDR1 is KGHDR and CDR2 SFDVKD. The specimen was blood. This clonotype was sampled from a man in his thirties or forties in good health. The chain carries TRBV24-1 and TRBJ1-2; D perhaps matches TRBD1 (5 bases). The CDR3, as DNA: TGTGCCACCCAGGACAAAATGGACTATGGCTACACCTTC. Amino acid sequence: CATQDKMDYGYTF.